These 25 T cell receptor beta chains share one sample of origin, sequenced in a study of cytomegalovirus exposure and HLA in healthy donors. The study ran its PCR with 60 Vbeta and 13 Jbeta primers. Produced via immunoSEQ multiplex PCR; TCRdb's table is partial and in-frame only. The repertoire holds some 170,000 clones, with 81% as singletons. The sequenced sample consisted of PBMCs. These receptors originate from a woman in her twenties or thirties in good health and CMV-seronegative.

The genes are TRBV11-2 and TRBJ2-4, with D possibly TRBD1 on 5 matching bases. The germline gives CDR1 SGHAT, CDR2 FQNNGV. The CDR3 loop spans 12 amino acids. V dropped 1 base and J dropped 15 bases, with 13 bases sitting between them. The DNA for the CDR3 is TGTGCCAGCAGCTTAGTTGGGGCATCTTTGTACTTC. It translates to CASSLVGASLYF.

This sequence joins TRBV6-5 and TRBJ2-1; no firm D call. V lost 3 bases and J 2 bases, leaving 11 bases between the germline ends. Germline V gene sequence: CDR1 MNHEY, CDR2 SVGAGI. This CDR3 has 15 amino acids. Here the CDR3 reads CASSYSGSTYNEQFF. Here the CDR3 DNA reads TGTGCCAGCAGTTATTCAGGTAGTACCTACAATGAGCAGTTCTTC.

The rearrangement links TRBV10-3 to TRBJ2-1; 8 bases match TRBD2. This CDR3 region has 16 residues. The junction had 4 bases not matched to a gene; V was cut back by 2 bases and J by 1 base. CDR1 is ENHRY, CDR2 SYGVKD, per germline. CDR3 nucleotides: TGTGCCATCAGTGAGGCTAGCGGGTCTTCCTACAATGAGCAGTTCTTC. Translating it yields CAISEASGSSYNEQFF.

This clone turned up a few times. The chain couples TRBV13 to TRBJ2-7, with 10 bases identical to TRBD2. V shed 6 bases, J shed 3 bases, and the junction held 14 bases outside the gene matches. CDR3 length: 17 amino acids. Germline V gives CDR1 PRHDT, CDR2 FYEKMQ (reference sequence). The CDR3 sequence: CASRVMVESSGSYEQYF. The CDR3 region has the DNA TGTGCCAGCAGGGTCATGGTTGAGTCTAGCGGGAGCTACGAGCAGTACTTC. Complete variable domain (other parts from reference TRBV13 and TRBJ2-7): AAGVIQSPRHLIKEKRETATLKCYPIPRHDTVYWYQQGPGQDPQFLISFYEKMQSDKGSIPDRFSAQQFSDYHSELNMSSLELGDSALYFCASRVMVESSGSYEQYFGPGTRLTVT.

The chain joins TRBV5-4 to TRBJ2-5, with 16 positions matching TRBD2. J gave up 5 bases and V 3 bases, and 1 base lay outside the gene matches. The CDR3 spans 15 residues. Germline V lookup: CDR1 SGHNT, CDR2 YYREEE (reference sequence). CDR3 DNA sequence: TGTGCCAGCAGCTGGGGACTAGCGGGAGGGGAGACCCAGTACTTC. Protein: CASSWGLAGGETQYF.

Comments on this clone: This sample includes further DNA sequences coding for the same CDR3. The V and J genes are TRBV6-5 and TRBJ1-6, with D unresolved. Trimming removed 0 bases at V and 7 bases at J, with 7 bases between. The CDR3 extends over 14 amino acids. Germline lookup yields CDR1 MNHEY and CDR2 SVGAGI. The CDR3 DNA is TGTGCCAGCAGTTACTCGGGCGGGAATTCACCCCTCCACTTT. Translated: CASSYSGGNSPLHF.

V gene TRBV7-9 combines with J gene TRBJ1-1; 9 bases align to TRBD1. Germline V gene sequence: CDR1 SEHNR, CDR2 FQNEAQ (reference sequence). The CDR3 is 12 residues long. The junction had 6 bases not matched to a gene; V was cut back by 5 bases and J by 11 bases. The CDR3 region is CASSPGQGGAFF. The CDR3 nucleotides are TGTGCCAGCAGCCCGGGACAGGGTGGCGCTTTCTTT. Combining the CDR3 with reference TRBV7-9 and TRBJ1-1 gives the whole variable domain DTGVSQNPRHKITKRGQNVTFRCDPISEHNRLYWYRQTLGQGPEFLTYFQNEAQLEKSRLLSDRFSAERPKGSFSTLEIQRTEQGDSAMYLCASSPGQGGAFFGQGTRLTVV.

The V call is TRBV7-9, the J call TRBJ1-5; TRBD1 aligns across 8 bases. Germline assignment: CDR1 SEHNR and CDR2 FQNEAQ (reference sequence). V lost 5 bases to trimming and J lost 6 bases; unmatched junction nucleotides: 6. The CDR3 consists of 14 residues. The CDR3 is CASSPAGGRQPQHF. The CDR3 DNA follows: TGTGCCAGCAGCCCTGCAGGGGGCCGTCAGCCCCAGCATTTT.

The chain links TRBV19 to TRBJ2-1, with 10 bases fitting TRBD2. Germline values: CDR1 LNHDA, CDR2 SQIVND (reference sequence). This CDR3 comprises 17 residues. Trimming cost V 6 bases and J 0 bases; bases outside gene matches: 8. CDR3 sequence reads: CASSSLAGESSYNEQFF. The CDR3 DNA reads TGTGCCAGTAGCTCCCTAGCGGGAGAGTCCTCCTACAATGAGCAGTTCTTC.

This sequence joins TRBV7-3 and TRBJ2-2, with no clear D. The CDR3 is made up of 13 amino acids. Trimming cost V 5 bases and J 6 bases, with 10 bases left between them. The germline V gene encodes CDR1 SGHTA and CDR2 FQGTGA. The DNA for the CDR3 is TGTGCCAGCAGCGCAAGAGTTCCCGGGGAGCTGTTTTTT. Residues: CASSARVPGELFF.

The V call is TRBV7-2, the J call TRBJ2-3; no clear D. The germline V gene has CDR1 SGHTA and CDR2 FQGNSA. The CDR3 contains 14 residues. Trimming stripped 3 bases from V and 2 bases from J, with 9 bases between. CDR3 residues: CASSLRPFTDTQYF. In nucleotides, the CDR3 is TGTGCCAGCAGCTTGCGGCCATTCACAGATACGCAGTATTTT.

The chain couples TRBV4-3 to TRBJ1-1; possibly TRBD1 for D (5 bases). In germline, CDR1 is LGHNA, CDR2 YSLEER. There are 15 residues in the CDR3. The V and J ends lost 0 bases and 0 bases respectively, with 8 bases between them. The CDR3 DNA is TGCGCCAGCAGCCAAGATCCGGGGGTGAACACTGAAGCTTTCTTT. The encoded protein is CASSQDPGVNTEAFF.

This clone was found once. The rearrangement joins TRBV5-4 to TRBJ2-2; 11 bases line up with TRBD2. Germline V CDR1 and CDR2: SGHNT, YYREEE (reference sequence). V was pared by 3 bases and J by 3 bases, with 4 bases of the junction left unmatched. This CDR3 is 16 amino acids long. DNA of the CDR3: TGTGCCAGCAGCTGGCTAGCGGGAGGTGACACCGGGGAGCTGTTTTTT. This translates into CASSWLAGGDTGELFF.

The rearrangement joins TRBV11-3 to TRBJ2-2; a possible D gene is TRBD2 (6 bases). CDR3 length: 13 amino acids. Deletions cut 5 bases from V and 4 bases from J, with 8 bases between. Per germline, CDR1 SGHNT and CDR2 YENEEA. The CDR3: CASSPGGTGELFF. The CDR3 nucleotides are TGTGCCAGCAGCCCCGGGGGCACCGGGGAGCTGTTTTTT.

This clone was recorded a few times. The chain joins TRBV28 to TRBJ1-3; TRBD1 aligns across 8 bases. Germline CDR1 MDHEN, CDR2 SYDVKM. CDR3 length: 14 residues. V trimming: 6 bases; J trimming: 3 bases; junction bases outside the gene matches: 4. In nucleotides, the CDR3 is TGTGCCAGCAGCCCCGGACAGGGTGGAAACACCATATATTTT. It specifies CASSPGQGGNTIYF.

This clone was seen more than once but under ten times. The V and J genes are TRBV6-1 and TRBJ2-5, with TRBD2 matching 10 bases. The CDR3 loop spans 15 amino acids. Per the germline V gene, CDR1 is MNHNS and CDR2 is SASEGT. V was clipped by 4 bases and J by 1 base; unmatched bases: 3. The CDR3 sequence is CASSGLAGAQETQYF. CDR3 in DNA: TGTGCCAGCAGTGGGCTAGCGGGGGCCCAAGAGACCCAGTACTTC.

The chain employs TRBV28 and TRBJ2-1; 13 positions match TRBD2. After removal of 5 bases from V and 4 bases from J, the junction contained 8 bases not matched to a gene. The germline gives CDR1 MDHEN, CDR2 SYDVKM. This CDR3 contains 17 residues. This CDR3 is CASSPLRTSGSYNEQFF. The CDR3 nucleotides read TGTGCCAGCAGTCCCCTACGGACTAGCGGGAGTTACAATGAGCAGTTCTTC.

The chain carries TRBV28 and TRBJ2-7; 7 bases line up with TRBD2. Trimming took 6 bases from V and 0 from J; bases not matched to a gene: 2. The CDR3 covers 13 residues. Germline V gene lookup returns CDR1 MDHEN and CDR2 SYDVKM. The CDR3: CASRRESSYEQYF. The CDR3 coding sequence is TGTGCCAGCAGGCGGGAGAGCTCCTACGAGCAGTACTTC. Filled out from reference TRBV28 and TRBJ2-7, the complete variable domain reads DVKVTQSSRYLVKRTGEKVFLECVQDMDHENMFWYRQDPGLGLRLIYFSYDVKMKEKGDIPEGYSVSREKKERFSLILESASTNQTSMYLCASRRESSYEQYFGPGTRLTVT.

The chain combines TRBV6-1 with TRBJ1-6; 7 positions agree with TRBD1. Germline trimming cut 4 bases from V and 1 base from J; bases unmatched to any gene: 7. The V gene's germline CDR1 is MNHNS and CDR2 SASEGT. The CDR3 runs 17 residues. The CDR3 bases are TGTGCCAGCAGTGCCCGACAGGGAAATTCCTATAATTCACCCCTCCACTTT. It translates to CASSARQGNSYNSPLHF.

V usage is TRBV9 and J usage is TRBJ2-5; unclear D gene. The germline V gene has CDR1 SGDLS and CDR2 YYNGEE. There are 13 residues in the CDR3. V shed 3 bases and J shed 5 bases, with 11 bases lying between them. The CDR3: CASSAHLRETQYF. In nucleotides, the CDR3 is TGTGCCAGCAGCGCCCATCTCCGGGAGACCCAGTACTTC.

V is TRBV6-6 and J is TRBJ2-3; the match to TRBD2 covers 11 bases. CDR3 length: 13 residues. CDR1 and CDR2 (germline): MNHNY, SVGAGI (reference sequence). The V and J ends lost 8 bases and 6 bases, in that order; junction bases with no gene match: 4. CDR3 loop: CASLSGGVDTQYF. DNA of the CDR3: TGTGCCAGCCTTAGCGGGGGGGTCGATACGCAGTATTTT.

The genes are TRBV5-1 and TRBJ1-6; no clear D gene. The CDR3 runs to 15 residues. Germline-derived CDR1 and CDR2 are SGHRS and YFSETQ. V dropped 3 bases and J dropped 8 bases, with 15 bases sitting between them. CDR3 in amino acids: CASSSYPGPDSPLHF. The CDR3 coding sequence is TGCGCCAGCAGCTCTTACCCTGGGCCCGATTCACCCCTCCACTTT.

CDR3: CASSPATGYEQYF. CDR3 nucleotides: TGTGCCAGCAGCCCCGCAACGGGCTACGAGCAGTACTTC. V usage is TRBV11-2 and J usage is TRBJ2-7; the D is unclear. Germline lookup yields CDR1 SGHAT and CDR2 FQNNGV. V lost 5 bases to trimming and J lost 3 bases, with 11 bases between them. CDR3 size: 13 residues.

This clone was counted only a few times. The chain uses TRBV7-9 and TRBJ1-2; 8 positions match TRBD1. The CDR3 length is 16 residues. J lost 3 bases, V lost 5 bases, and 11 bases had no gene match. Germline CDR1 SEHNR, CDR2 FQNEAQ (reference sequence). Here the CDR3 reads CASSPAGQGLYYGYTF. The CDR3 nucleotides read TGTGCCAGCAGCCCGGCAGGACAGGGTTTATACTATGGCTACACCTTC. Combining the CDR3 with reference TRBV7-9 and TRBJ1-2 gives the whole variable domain DTGVSQNPRHKITKRGQNVTFRCDPISEHNRLYWYRQTLGQGPEFLTYFQNEAQLEKSRLLSDRFSAERPKGSFSTLEIQRTEQGDSAMYLCASSPAGQGLYYGYTFGSGTRLTVV.

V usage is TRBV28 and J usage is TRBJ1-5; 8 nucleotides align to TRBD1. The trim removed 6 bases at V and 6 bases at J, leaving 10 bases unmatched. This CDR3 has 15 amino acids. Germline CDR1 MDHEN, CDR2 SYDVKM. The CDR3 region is CASRAPGGTRQPQHF. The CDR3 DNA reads TGTGCCAGCAGAGCACCAGGGGGCACGCGTCAGCCCCAGCATTTT. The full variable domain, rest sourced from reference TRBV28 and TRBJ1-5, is DVKVTQSSRYLVKRTGEKVFLECVQDMDHENMFWYRQDPGLGLRLIYFSYDVKMKEKGDIPEGYSVSREKKERFSLILESASTNQTSMYLCASRAPGGTRQPQHFGDGTRLSIL.